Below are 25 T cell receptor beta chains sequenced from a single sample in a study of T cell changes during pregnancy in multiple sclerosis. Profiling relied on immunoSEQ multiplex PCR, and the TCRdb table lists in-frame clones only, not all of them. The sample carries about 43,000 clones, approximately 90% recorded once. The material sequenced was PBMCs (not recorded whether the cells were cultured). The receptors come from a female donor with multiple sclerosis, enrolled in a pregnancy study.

CDR3 residues: CASTRGGGAFQETQYF. DNA of the CDR3: TGCGCCAGCACCCGCGGAGGGGGCGCGTTCCAAGAGACCCAGTACTTC. The chain couples TRBV5-1 to TRBJ2-5; TRBD1 is a possible D gene (7 bases). Between the trimmed V and J ends, which lost 6 bases and 1 base, there was a span of 19 bases. Per the germline V gene, CDR1 is SGHRS and CDR2 is YFSETQ. The CDR3 sequence is 16 residues long.

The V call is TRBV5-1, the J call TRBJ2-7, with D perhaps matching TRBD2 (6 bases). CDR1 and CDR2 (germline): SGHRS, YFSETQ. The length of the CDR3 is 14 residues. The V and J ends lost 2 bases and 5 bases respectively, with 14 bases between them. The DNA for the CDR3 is TGCGCCAGCAGCTTTTCGGCGGGACGAAACGAGCAGTACTTC. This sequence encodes CASSFSAGRNEQYF.

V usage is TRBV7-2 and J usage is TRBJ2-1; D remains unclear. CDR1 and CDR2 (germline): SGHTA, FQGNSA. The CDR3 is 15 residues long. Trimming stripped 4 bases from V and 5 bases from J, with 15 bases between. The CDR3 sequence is CASSSDGLGNNEQFF. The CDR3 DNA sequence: TGTGCCAGCAGCTCGGACGGGTTGGGAAACAATGAGCAGTTCTTC.

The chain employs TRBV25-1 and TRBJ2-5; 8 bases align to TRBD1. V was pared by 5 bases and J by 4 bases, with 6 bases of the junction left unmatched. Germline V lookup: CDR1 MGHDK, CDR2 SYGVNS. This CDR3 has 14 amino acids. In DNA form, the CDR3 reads TGTGCCAGCAGTCAGGGGGCGCCGGGAGAGACCCAGTACTTC. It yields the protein CASSQGAPGETQYF.

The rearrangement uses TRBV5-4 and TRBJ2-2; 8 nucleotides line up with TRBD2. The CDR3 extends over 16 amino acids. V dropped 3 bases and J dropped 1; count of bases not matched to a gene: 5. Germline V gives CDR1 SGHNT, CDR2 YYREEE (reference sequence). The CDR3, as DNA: TGTGCCAGCAGCTCAACCACTAGCGGGAACACCGGGGAGCTGTTTTTT. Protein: CASSSTTSGNTGELFF.

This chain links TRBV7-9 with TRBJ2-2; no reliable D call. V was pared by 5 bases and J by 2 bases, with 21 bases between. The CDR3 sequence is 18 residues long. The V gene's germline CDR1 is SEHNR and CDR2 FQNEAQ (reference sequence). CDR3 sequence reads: CASSPPNGFGSNTGELFF. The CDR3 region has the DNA TGTGCCAGCAGCCCTCCCAATGGCTTCGGGTCCAACACCGGGGAGCTGTTTTTT.

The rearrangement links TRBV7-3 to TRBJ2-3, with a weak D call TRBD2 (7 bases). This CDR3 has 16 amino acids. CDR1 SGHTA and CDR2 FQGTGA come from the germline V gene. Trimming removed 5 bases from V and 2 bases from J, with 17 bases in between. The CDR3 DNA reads TGTGCCAGCAGCCAAGGATGGCGGGGGCCCACAGATACGCAGTATTTT. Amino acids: CASSQGWRGPTDTQYF.

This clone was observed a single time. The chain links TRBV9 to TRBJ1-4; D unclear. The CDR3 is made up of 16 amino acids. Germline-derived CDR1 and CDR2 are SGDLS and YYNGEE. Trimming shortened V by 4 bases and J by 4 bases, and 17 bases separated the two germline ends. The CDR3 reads CASSPREGNYNEKLFF. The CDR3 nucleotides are TGTGCCAGCAGCCCCCGGGAGGGCAACTATAATGAAAAACTGTTTTTT.

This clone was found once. The CDR3 reads CASSSSGANVLTF. DNA of the CDR3: TGTGCCAGCAGTAGCTCTGGGGCCAACGTCCTGACTTTC. The chain uses TRBV28 and TRBJ2-6, with D hard to call. The ends were cut back, 5 bases at V and 0 bases at J, with 2 bases in the middle. Germline V gene data show CDR1 as MDHEN and CDR2 as SYDVKM. The CDR3 runs 13 residues.

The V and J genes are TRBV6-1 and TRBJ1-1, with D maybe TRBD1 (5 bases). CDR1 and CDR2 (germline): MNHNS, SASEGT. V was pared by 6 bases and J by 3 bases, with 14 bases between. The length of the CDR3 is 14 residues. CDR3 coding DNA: TGTGCCAGCAGGAACGCGGGGGTTTACACTGAAGCTTTCTTT. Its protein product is CASRNAGVYTEAFF.

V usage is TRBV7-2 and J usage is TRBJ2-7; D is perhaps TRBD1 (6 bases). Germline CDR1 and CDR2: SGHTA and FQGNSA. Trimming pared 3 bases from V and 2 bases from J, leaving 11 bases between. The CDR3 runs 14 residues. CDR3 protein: CASSLSQGPYEQYF. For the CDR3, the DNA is TGTGCCAGCAGCTTGTCACAGGGTCCCTACGAGCAGTACTTC.

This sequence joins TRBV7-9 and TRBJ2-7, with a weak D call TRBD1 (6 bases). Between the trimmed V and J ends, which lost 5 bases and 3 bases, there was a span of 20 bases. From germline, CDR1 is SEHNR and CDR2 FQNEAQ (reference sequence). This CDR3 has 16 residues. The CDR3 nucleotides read TGTGCCAGCAGCCCGTATCAGGGGAACGTGCGCTACGAGCAGTACTTC. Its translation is CASSPYQGNVRYEQYF.

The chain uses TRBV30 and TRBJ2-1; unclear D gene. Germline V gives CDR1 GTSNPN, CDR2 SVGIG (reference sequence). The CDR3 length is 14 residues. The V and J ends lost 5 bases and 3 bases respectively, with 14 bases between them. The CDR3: CAWYRPYFYNEQFF. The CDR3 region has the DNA TGTGCCTGGTACCGGCCCTACTTCTACAATGAGCAGTTCTTC. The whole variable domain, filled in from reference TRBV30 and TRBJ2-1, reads SQTIHQWPATLVQPVGSPLSLECTVEGTSNPNLYWYRQAAGRGLQLLFYSVGIGQISSEVPQNLSASRPQDRQFILSSKKLLLSDSGFYLCAWYRPYFYNEQFFGPGTRLTVL.

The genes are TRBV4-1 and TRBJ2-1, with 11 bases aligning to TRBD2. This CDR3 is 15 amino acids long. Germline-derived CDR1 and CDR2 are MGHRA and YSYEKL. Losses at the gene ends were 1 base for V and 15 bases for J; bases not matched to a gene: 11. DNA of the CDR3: TGCGCCAGCAGCCAAGTCTGGCTAGCGGGAGGAAGGGGGTTCTTC. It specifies CASSQVWLAGGRGFF.

The CDR3 DNA reads as TGTGCCAGCAAGACTGGACTAGCGGATTACAATGAGCAGTTCTTC. Its translation: CASKTGLADYNEQFF. The J gene is TRBJ2-1, the V gene TRBV28; TRBD2 aligns across 10 bases. The CDR3 is 15 residues long. J was trimmed by 4 bases and V by 7 bases; bases with no gene match: 7. Looked up from germline, CDR1 is MDHEN and CDR2 is SYDVKM.

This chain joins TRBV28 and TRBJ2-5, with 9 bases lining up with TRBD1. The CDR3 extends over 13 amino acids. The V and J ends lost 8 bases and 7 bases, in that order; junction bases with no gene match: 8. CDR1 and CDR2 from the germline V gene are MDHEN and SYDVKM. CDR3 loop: CASRDRAGGTQYF. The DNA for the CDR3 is TGTGCCAGCCGGGACAGGGCCGGGGGGACCCAGTACTTC.

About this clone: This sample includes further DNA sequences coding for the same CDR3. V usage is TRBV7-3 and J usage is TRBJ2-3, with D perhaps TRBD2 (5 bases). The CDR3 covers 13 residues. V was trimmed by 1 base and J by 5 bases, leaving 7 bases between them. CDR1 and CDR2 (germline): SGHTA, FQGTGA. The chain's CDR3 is CASSLREGDTQYF. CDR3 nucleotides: TGTGCCAGCAGCTTAAGAGAGGGAGATACGCAGTATTTT.

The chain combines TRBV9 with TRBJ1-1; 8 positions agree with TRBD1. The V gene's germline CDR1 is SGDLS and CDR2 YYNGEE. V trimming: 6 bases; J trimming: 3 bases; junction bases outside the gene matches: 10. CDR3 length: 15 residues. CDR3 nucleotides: TGTGCCAGCACCCCTGGTTCAGGGGGCCACACTGAAGCTTTCTTT. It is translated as CASTPGSGGHTEAFF.

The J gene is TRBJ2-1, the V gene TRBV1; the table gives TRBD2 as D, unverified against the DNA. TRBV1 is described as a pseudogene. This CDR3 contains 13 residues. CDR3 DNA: TGCACCAGCAGCCCCACAGCCGGGGATGAGCAGTTCTTC. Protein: CTSSPTAGDEQFF.

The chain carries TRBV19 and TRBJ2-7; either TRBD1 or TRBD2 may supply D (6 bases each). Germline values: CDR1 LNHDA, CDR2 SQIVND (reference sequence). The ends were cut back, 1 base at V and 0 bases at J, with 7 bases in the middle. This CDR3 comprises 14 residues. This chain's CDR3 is CASSIAGASYEQYF. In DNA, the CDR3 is TGTGCCAGTAGTATAGCGGGGGCCTCCTACGAGCAGTACTTC.

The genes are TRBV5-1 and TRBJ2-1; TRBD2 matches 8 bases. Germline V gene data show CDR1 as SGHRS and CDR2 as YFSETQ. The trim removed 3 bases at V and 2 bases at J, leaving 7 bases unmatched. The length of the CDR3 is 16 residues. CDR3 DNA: TGCGCCAGCAGCTCACTAACTAGCGGCCCCTACAATGAGCAGTTCTTC. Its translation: CASSSLTSGPYNEQFF.

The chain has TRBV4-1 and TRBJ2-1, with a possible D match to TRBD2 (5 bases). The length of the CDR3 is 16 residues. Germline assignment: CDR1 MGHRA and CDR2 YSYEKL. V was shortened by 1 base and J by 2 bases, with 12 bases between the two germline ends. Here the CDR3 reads CASSQVPSSPYNEQFF. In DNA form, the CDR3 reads TGCGCCAGCAGCCAAGTCCCTAGCTCCCCCTACAATGAGCAGTTCTTC.

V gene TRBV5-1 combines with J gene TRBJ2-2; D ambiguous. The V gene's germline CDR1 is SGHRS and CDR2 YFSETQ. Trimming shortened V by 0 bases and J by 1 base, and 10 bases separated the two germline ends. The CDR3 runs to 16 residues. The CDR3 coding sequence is TGCGCCAGCAGCTTGGGAAACTTAGAGAACACCGGGGAGCTGTTTTTT. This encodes CASSLGNLENTGELFF.

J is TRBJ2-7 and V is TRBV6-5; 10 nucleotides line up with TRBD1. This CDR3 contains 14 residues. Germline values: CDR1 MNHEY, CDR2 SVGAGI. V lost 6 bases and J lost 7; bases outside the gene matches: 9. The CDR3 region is CASRSPGQGQEQYF. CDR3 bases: TGTGCCAGCAGGAGCCCGGGACAGGGGCAGGAGCAGTACTTC.

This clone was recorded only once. CDR3 sequence: CASRPGTGGSDTQYF. CDR3 DNA: TGTGCCAGCAGGCCCGGGACAGGGGGCTCAGATACGCAGTATTTT. This chain connects TRBV6-1 to TRBJ2-3, with TRBD1 matching 12 bases. CDR1 MNHNS and CDR2 SASEGT come from the germline V gene. Losses at the gene ends were 6 bases for V and 4 bases for J; bases not matched to a gene: 5. This CDR3 contains 15 residues.